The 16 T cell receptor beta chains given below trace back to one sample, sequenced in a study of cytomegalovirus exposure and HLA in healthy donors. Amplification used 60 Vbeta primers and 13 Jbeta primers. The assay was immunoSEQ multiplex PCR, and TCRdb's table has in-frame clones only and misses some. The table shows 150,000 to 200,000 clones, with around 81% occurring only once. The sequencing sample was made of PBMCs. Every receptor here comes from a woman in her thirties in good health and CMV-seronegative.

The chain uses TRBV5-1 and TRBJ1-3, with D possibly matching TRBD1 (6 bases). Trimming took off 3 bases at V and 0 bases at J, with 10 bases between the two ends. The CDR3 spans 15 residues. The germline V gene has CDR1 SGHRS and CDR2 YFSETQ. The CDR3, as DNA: TGCGCCAGCAGCTCTACAGGGAGCTCTGGAAACACCATATATTTT. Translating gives CASSSTGSSGNTIYF.

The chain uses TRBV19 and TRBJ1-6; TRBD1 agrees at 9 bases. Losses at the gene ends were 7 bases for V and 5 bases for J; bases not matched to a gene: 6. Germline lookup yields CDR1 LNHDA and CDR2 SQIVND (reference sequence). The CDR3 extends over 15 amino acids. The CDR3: CASMKTGGNNSPLHF. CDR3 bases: TGTGCCAGTATGAAGACAGGGGGGAATAATTCACCCCTCCACTTT.

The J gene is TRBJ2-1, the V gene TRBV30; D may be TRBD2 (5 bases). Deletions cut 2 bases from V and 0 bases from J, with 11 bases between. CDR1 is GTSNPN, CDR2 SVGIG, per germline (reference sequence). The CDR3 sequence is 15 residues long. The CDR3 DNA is TGTGCCTGGAGTCGGGGAATGACCTCCTACAATGAGCAGTTCTTC. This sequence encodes CAWSRGMTSYNEQFF.

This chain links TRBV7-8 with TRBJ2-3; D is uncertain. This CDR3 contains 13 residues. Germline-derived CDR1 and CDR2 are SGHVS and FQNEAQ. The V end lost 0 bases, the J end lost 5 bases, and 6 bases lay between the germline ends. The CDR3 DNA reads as TGTGCCAGCAGCTTAGCTAATGTAGATACGCAGTATTTT. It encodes CASSLANVDTQYF.

CDR3 protein: CASSPSGDRYTEAFF. In nucleotides, the CDR3 is TGTGCCAGCAGCCCCTCCGGGGACAGGTACACTGAAGCTTTCTTT. The genes are TRBV4-2 and TRBJ1-1; 8 nucleotides align to TRBD1. The CDR3 runs to 15 residues. V was pared by 4 bases and J by 3 bases, with 7 bases of the junction left unmatched. Germline CDR1 is LGHNA and CDR2 is YNFKEQ.

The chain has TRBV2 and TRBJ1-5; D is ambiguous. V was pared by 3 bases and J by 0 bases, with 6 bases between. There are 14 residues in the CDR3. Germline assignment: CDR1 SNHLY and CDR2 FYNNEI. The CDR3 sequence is CASSENYSNQPQHF. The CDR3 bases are TGTGCCAGCAGTGAGAACTATAGCAATCAGCCCCAGCATTTT.

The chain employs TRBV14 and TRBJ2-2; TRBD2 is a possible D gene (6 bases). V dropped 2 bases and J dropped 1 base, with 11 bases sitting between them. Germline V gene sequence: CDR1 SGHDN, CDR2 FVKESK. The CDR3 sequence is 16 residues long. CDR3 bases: TGTGCCAGCAGCCAATCCCTAGCGTTGAACACCGGGGAGCTGTTTTTT. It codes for CASSQSLALNTGELFF.

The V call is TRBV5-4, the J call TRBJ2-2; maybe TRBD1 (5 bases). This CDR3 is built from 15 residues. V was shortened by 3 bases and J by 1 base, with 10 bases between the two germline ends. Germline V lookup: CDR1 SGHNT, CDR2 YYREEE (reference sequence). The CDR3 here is CASSSSTVNTGELFF. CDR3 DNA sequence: TGTGCCAGCAGCTCGTCGACAGTGAACACCGGGGAGCTGTTTTTT.

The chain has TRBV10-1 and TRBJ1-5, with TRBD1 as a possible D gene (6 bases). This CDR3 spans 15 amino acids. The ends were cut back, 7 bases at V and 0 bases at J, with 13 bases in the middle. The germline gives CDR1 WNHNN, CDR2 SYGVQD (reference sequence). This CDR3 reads CASTPWGHSNQPQHF. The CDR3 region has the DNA TGCGCCAGCACCCCATGGGGGCATAGCAATCAGCCCCAGCATTTT.

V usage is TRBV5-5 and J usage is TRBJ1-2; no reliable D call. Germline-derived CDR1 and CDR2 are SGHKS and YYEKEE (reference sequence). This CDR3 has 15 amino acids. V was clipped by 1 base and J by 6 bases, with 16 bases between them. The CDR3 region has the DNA TGTGCCAGCAGCTTGTCCTCGGCCGCAGAGGATGGCTACACCTTC. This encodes CASSLSSAAEDGYTF.

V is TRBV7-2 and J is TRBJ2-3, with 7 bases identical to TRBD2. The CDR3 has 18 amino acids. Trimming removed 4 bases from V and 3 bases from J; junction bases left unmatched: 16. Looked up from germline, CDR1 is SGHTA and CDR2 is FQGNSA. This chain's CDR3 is CASSSRPIRAGVTDTQYF. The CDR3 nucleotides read TGTGCCAGCAGCTCCCGGCCCATTAGGGCGGGGGTAACAGATACGCAGTATTTT.

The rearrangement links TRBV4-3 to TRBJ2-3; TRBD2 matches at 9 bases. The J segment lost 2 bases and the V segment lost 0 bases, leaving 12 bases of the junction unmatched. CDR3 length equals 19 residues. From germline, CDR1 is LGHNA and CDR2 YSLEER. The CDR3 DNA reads TGCGCCAGCAGCCAAGACCTTGGCGGGAGGGCAGGTATCACAGATACGCAGTATTTT. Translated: CASSQDLGGRAGITDTQYF.

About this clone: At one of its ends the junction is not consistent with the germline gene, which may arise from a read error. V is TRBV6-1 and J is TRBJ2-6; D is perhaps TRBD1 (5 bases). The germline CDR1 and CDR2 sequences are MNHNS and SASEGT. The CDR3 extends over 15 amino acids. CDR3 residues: CASSDWVSGANGLTF. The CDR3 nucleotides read TGTGCCAGCAGTGATTGGGTCTCTGGGGCCAACGGCCTGACTTTC.

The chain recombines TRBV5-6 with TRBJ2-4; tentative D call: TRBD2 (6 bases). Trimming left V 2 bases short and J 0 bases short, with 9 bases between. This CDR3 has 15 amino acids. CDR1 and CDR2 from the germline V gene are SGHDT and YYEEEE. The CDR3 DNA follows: TGTGCCAGCAGCTTACTGGGACTAGCCAAAAACATTCAGTACTTC. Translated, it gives CASSLLGLAKNIQYF.

CDR3 sequence: CASSGTGTPYEQYF. Written as DNA, the CDR3 is TGTGCCAGCAGCGGGACCGGGACACCTTACGAGCAGTACTTC. The rearrangement links TRBV11-2 to TRBJ2-7, with a weak D call TRBD1 (6 bases). CDR1 is SGHAT and CDR2 is FQNNGV in the germline V gene. This CDR3 contains 14 residues. V dropped 5 bases and J dropped 4 bases, with 15 bases sitting between them.

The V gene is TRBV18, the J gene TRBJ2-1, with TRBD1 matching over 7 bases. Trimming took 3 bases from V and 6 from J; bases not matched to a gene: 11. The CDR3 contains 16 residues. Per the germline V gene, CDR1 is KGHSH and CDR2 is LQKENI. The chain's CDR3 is CASSPSMDRPLNEQFF. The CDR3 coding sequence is TGTGCCAGCTCACCGTCCATGGACAGGCCTCTCAATGAGCAGTTCTTC.